The 28 T cell receptor beta chains below come from one sample, sequenced in a study of blood T cell repertoires in COVID-19. Here immunoSEQ multiplex PCR was the method, and the copy in TCRdb shows in-frame clones only, minus some. The table has hundreds of thousands of clones, approximately 81% seen once. Source material: peripheral blood. Receptors were obtained from a woman of 80 years or more with acute or convalescent COVID-19.

The chain couples TRBV6-6 to TRBJ1-6; D not resolved. In germline, CDR1 is MNHNY, CDR2 SVGAGI (reference sequence). This CDR3 region has 15 residues. Trimming shortened V by 0 bases and J by 4 bases, and 7 bases separated the two germline ends. The CDR3 DNA follows: TGTGCCAGCAGTTACTCCGCGGATTATAATTCACCCCTCCACTTT. Translated: CASSYSADYNSPLHF.

The chain recombines TRBV19 with TRBJ1-2; possibly TRBD1 for D (5 bases). V was shortened by 1 base and J by 10 bases, with 13 bases between the two germline ends. The CDR3 totals 13 residues. CDR1 and CDR2 from the germline V gene are LNHDA and SQIVND (reference sequence). CDR3 in amino acids: CASSIVPPGIYTF. CDR3 DNA sequence: TGTGCCAGTAGTATAGTCCCCCCAGGGATCTACACCTTC.

This chain uses TRBV11-2 with TRBJ1-2; D might be TRBD1 (6 bases). Germline CDR1 is SGHAT and CDR2 is FQNNGV. The CDR3 has 15 residues. Deletions cut 5 bases from V and 4 bases from J, with 17 bases between. The CDR3 sequence: CASSLDSAGVYGYTF. DNA of the CDR3: TGTGCCAGCAGCCTGGACAGTGCAGGGGTCTATGGCTACACCTTC.

The chain carries TRBV4-1 and TRBJ2-3, with D uncertain. V was trimmed by 0 bases and J by 2 bases, leaving 12 bases between them. In germline, CDR1 is MGHRA, CDR2 YSYEKL. The CDR3 sequence is 16 residues long. The CDR3 spells CASSQDRSAYTDTQYF. CDR3 nucleotide sequence: TGCGCCAGCAGCCAAGATCGCAGCGCCTACACAGATACGCAGTATTTT.

The J gene is TRBJ1-2, the V gene TRBV9; 7 bases match TRBD1. V dropped 0 bases and J dropped 4; count of bases not matched to a gene: 9. Germline V gene sequence: CDR1 SGDLS, CDR2 YYNGEE. This CDR3 has 16 residues. The CDR3 protein is CASSVDIGTALYGYTF. Written as DNA, the CDR3 is TGTGCCAGCAGCGTAGATATAGGGACAGCCCTCTATGGCTACACCTTC.

This clone has only a few counts. The rearrangement uses TRBV6-5 and TRBJ1-6, with 8 positions matching TRBD1. V shed 7 bases and J 6 bases; nucleotides not matched to a gene: 5. CDR1 and CDR2 from the germline V gene are MNHEY and SVGAGI. This CDR3 contains 14 residues. The CDR3 region is CASTLDRVNSPLHF. CDR3 coding DNA: TGTGCCAGCACCCTGGACAGGGTTAATTCACCCCTCCACTTT.

This clone has just a few counts. The genes are TRBV19 and TRBJ1-5; 8 bases are a match to TRBD1. Germline V lookup: CDR1 LNHDA, CDR2 SQIVND (reference sequence). The CDR3 runs to 14 residues. V lost 6 bases, J lost 3 bases, and 4 bases stayed unmatched. The CDR3 region is CASRDRANNQPQHF. CDR3 nucleotides: TGTGCCAGTAGGGACAGGGCCAACAATCAGCCCCAGCATTTT.

The rearrangement uses TRBV29-1 and TRBJ1-2; D uncertain. Deletions cut 0 bases from V and 8 bases from J, with 13 bases between. Germline V gene lookup returns CDR1 SQVTM and CDR2 ANQGSEA. The CDR3 runs to 13 residues. Here the CDR3 reads CSVEDPGYRGYTF. The CDR3 nucleotides read TGCAGCGTTGAAGACCCGGGATACCGGGGCTACACCTTC.

This chain links TRBV5-4 with TRBJ2-1; the D gene is possibly TRBD2 (5 bases). Trimming stripped 6 bases from V and 5 bases from J, with 15 bases between. The germline gives CDR1 SGHNT, CDR2 YYREEE (reference sequence). The CDR3 extends over 14 amino acids. In nucleotides, the CDR3 is TGTGCCAGCAACCGGGTCGGGAACCACAATGAGCAGTTCTTC. It is translated as CASNRVGNHNEQFF.

The chain recombines TRBV6-1 with TRBJ2-1; 9 bases map to TRBD2. This CDR3 is 17 amino acids long. With V trimmed by 0 bases and J by 5 bases, 8 bases remained unmatched. Germline assignment: CDR1 MNHNS and CDR2 SASEGT. The CDR3 region is CASSEAVRPSGDNEQFF. CDR3 DNA sequence: TGTGCCAGCAGTGAAGCCGTTAGGCCTAGCGGGGACAATGAGCAGTTCTTC.

CDR3 protein: CASSQNLMNTEAFF. The CDR3 coding sequence is TGTGCCAGCAGCCAGAACCTGATGAACACTGAAGCTTTCTTT. The rearrangement links TRBV7-2 to TRBJ1-1; D is ambiguous. The germline V gene has CDR1 SGHTA and CDR2 FQGNSA. The CDR3 is 14 amino acids. V was shortened by 5 bases and J by 0 bases, with 10 bases between the two germline ends.

This sequence joins TRBV6-5 and TRBJ1-1, with a weak D call TRBD1 (5 bases). Germline-derived CDR1 and CDR2 are MNHEY and SVGAGI. Trimming pared 0 bases from V and 5 bases from J, leaving 7 bases between. The CDR3 runs 13 residues. CDR3 coding DNA: TGTGCCAGCAGTTACTCTCAGGGAACTGAAGCTTTCTTT. Translation: CASSYSQGTEAFF.

With regard to this clone: This same CDR3 is encoded by further DNA sequences in the sample. The chain is built from TRBV10-3 and TRBJ1-5; D is unclear. CDR3 length: 14 amino acids. The ends were cut back, 0 bases at V and 4 bases at J, with 7 bases in the middle. CDR1 and CDR2 from the germline V gene are ENHRY and SYGVKD. The CDR3 DNA reads as TGTGCCATCAGTGAGTCACGGGAAAATCAGCCCCAGCATTTT. Its protein is CAISESRENQPQHF.

This chain uses TRBV2 with TRBJ2-7; TRBD2 aligns across 7 bases. V trimming: 3 bases; J trimming: 0 bases; junction bases outside the gene matches: 8. This CDR3 comprises 16 residues. CDR1 and CDR2 (germline): SNHLY, FYNNEI. CDR3 nucleotide sequence: TGTGCCAGCAGTGATTGGGTTAGCGGGTCCTCCTACGAGCAGTACTTC. Amino acids: CASSDWVSGSSYEQYF.

This chain links TRBV7-6 with TRBJ1-4, with a tentative D call TRBD1 (5 bases). V was pared by 2 bases and J by 8 bases, with 6 bases between. Germline loops: CDR1 SGHVS, CDR2 FNYEAQ. CDR3 size: 12 residues. The CDR3 loop is CASSLRTEKLFF. CDR3 nucleotides: TGTGCCAGCAGCTTACGGACAGAAAAACTGTTTTTT.

The chain combines TRBV5-8 with TRBJ1-6; D possibly corresponds to TRBD1 (5 bases). V gave up 7 bases and J gave up 10 bases, with 21 bases separating them. Germline V gives CDR1 SGHTS, CDR2 YDEGEE. This CDR3 has 15 amino acids. The CDR3 DNA reads TGTGCCAGCGCCCCACGAGTACGGGGGTTGTCACCCCTCCACTTT. It is translated as CASAPRVRGLSPLHF.

This clone was picked up a small number of times. The chain recombines TRBV7-2 with TRBJ2-3; D call uncertain. Germline V lookup: CDR1 SGHTA, CDR2 FQGNSA. Deletions cut 5 bases from V and 2 bases from J, with 8 bases between. The CDR3 consists of 13 residues. CDR3 loop: CASSERPTDTQYF. The DNA of the CDR3 is TGTGCCAGCAGCGAGCGACCCACAGATACGCAGTATTTT.

This chain links TRBV5-5 with TRBJ1-4, with a tentative D call TRBD1 (5 bases). V lost 4 bases to trimming and J lost 7 bases, with 17 bases between them. Germline V gene lookup returns CDR1 SGHKS and CDR2 YYEKEE (reference sequence). This CDR3 comprises 15 residues. The CDR3 here is CASSPTGVRSEKLFF. The CDR3 DNA follows: TGTGCCAGCAGCCCAACAGGCGTAAGGAGTGAAAAACTGTTTTTT.

Only one count was recorded for this clone. The chain combines TRBV25-1 with TRBJ2-7; D possibly corresponds to TRBD2 (5 bases). V lost 3 bases and J lost 3, with 18 bases in between. CDR3 size: 16 residues. The germline V gene has CDR1 MGHDK and CDR2 SYGVNS. The CDR3 coding sequence is TGTGCCAGCAGTGATACCGGGAAGCGAAGAGGCTACGAGCAGTACTTC. Residues: CASSDTGKRRGYEQYF.

V gene TRBV19 combines with J gene TRBJ1-5; TRBD1 matches 7 bases. The CDR3 runs to 15 residues. Germline V gene sequence: CDR1 LNHDA, CDR2 SQIVND (reference sequence). V lost 6 bases and J lost 0; bases outside the gene matches: 5. The CDR3 loop is CASRRQGISNQPQHF. The CDR3 DNA reads TGTGCCAGTAGGCGACAGGGAATTAGCAATCAGCCCCAGCATTTT.

The chain combines TRBV3-1 (or the pseudogene TRBV3-2) with TRBJ1-2; TRBD1 aligns across 9 bases. Germline V lookup: CDR1 LGHDT, CDR2 YNNKEL (reference sequence). Trimming took 4 bases from V and 7 from J; bases not matched to a gene: 13. The CDR3 has 16 residues. In nucleotides, the CDR3 is TGTGCCAGCAGCCCACGAACCCTGGACAGGGGAGGTGGCTACACCTTC. Its translation: CASSPRTLDRGGGYTF.

V and J are TRBV10-3 and TRBJ2-1; TRBD2 matches at 7 bases. The CDR3 has 14 amino acids. After removal of 6 bases from V and 5 bases from J, the junction contained 7 bases not matched to a gene. Germline-derived CDR1 and CDR2 are ENHRY and SYGVKD. CDR3 in amino acids: CAISASGYNNEQFF. DNA of the CDR3: TGTGCCATCAGCGCTAGCGGTTACAACAATGAGCAGTTCTTC.

The chain is built from TRBV30 and TRBJ1-2; D perhaps matches TRBD1 (6 bases). V lost 1 base and J lost 1, with 16 bases in between. This CDR3 has 16 amino acids. Germline V gives CDR1 GTSNPN, CDR2 SVGIG (reference sequence). The CDR3 reads CAWSGDLQGINYGYTF. Here the CDR3 DNA reads TGTGCCTGGAGTGGGGACCTGCAGGGGATTAACTATGGCTACACCTTC. The full variable domain, in which reference TRBV30 and TRBJ1-2 provide the parts outside the CDR3, is SQTIHQWPATLVQPVGSPLSLECTVEGTSNPNLYWYRQAAGRGLQLLFYSVGIGQISSEVPQNLSASRPQDRQFILSSKKLLLSDSGFYLCAWSGDLQGINYGYTFGSGTRLTVV.

The chain employs TRBV10-3 and TRBJ1-2; D is unclear. Germline lookup yields CDR1 ENHRY and CDR2 SYGVKD. This CDR3 is 13 amino acids long. V was trimmed by 4 bases and J by 7 bases, leaving 13 bases between them. The CDR3 bases are TGTGCCATCAGTGTTGTCGGTATTAGTGGCTACACCTTC. This translates into CAISVVGISGYTF.

The chain carries TRBV7-2 and TRBJ2-3, with D perhaps matching TRBD2 (6 bases). V lost 1 base to trimming and J lost 3 bases, with 17 bases between them. CDR1 SGHTA and CDR2 FQGNSA come from the germline V gene. The CDR3 extends over 17 amino acids. CDR3 DNA sequence: TGTGCCAGCAGCTTAGAGGCGGGACTCCATGGGACAGATACGCAGTATTTT. It translates to CASSLEAGLHGTDTQYF.

In its sample, this clone was seen once. The chain couples TRBV28 to TRBJ1-5; D call uncertain. The V and J ends lost 5 bases and 7 bases respectively, with 15 bases between them. CDR3 size: 14 residues. Looked up from germline, CDR1 is MDHEN and CDR2 is SYDVKM. CDR3 protein: CASSTGGTAQPQHF. The CDR3 DNA sequence: TGTGCCAGCAGTACCGGAGGTACCGCCCAGCCCCAGCATTTT. The entire variable domain, with the rest obtained from reference TRBV28 and TRBJ1-5, is as follows: DVKVTQSSRYLVKRTGEKVFLECVQDMDHENMFWYRQDPGLGLRLIYFSYDVKMKEKGDIPEGYSVSREKKERFSLILESASTNQTSMYLCASSTGGTAQPQHFGDGTRLSIL.

The genes are TRBV4-3 and TRBJ1-1, with D perhaps matching TRBD1 (5 bases). CDR1 is LGHNA, CDR2 YSLEER, per germline. The CDR3 contains 15 residues. Between the trimmed V and J ends, which lost 3 bases and 0 bases, there was a span of 11 bases. Here the CDR3 DNA reads TGCGCCAGCAGCCATAGACAGAGTATGAACACTGAAGCTTTCTTT. Protein: CASSHRQSMNTEAFF.

The chain combines TRBV6-5 with TRBJ1-2; the D is unclear. The ends were cut back, 2 bases at V and 2 bases at J, with 9 bases in the middle. Germline CDR1 is MNHEY and CDR2 is SVGAGI. This CDR3 is 14 amino acids long. CDR3 DNA sequence: TGTGCCAGCAGTTACCGGTACAGAAACTATGGCTACACCTTC. This translates into CASSYRYRNYGYTF.